What follows describes a single T cell receptor beta chain. The sample originates from a study of T cells in localized non-small cell lung cancer. Germline V gives CDR1 SGHAT, CDR2 FQNNGV. The CDR3 has 14 amino acids. Trimming pared 1 base from V and 2 bases from J, leaving 9 bases between. Profiling relied on immunoSEQ multiplex PCR, and the TCRdb table lists in-frame clones only, not all of them. The data hold some 16,000 clones, with around 88% observed a single time. The chain couples TRBV11-2 to TRBJ2-7; D might be TRBD1 (6 bases). The sequence came from a male donor at least 60 years old with stage II squamous cell lung carcinoma. The source was peripheral blood, collected before any cancer treatment. CDR3 sequence reads: CASSLGQGPYEQYF. CDR3 DNA sequence: TGTGCCAGCAGCTTAGGGCAGGGGCCCTACGAGCAGTACTTC.